This T cell receptor beta chain comes out of a study of blood T cell repertoires in COVID-19. The wider study: Some COVID-19 samples were acute and others convalescent; all came from the United States, Italy and Spain. Nucleic acid was either cDNA or gDNA, and it came from T cells, B-cell-depleted T cells, or PBMCs.

This CDR3 is built from 14 residues. Germline V CDR1 and CDR2: WNHNN, SYGVQD (reference sequence). The J segment lost 2 bases and the V segment lost 5 bases, leaving 4 bases of the junction unmatched. Per the study methods: Nucleated cell counts were estimated from reference gene primer amplification. Here immunoSEQ multiplex PCR was the method, and the copy in TCRdb shows in-frame clones only, minus some. From that table come the V and J calls and clone size; the DNA was used to work out D and trimming. The repertoire holds 250,000 to 300,000 clones, with approximately 89% as singletons. Source material: peripheral blood. This chain uses TRBV10-1 with TRBJ2-3; 7 positions agree with TRBD1. The sequence came from a woman between 40 and 55 years old who had recovered from COVID-19. CDR3 sequence reads: CASSPGTDTDTQYF. In nucleotides, the CDR3 is TGCGCCAGCAGTCCCGGGACAGACACAGATACGCAGTATTTT.